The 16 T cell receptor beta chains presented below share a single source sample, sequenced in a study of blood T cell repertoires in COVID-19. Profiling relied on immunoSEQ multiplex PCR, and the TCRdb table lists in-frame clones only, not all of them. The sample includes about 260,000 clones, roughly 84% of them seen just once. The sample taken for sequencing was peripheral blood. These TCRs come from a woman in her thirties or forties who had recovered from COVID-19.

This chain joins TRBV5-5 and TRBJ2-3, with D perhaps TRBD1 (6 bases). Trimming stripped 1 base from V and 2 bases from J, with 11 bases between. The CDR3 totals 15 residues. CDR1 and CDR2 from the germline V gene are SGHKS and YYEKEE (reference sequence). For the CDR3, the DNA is TGTGCCAGCAGCTTGCTTCCAGGGGTCACAGATACGCAGTATTTT. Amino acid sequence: CASSLLPGVTDTQYF.

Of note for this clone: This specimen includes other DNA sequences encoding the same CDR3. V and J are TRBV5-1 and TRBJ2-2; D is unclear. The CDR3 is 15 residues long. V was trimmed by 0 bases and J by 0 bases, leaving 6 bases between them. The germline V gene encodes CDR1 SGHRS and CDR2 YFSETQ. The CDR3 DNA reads TGCGCCAGCAGCTTGGTTGTAACGAACACCGGGGAGCTGTTTTTT. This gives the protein CASSLVVTNTGELFF.

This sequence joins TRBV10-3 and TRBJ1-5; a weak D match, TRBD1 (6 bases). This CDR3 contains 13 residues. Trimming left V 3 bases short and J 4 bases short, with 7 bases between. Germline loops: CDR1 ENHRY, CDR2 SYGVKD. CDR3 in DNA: TGTGCCATCAGTGACCAGGGGAATCAGCCCCAGCATTTT. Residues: CAISDQGNQPQHF.

CDR3 nucleotides: TGTGCCTGGACCTCGTTGAATGAGCAGTTCTTC. Translating gives CAWTSLNEQFF. The chain links TRBV30 to TRBJ2-1, with unresolved D. The length of the CDR3 is 11 residues. The V and J ends lost 4 bases and 7 bases respectively, with 8 bases between them. CDR1 is GTSNPN and CDR2 is SVGIG in the germline V gene (reference sequence).

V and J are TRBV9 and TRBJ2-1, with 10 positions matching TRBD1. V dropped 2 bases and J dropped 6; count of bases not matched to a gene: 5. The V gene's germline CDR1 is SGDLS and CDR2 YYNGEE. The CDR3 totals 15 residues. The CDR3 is CASSVGTGAFNEQFF. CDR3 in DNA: TGTGCCAGCAGCGTCGGGACAGGGGCTTTCAATGAGCAGTTCTTC.

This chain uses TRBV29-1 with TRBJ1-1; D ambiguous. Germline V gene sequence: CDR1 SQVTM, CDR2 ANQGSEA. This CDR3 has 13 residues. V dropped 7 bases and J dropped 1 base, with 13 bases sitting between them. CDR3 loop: CSGLGGKNTEAFF. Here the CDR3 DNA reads TGCAGCGGCCTAGGAGGAAAGAACACTGAAGCTTTCTTT.

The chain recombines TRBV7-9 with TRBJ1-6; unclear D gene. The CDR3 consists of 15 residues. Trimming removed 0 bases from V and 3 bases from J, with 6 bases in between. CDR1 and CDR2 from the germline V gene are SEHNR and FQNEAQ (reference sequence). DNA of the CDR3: TGTGCCAGCAGCTTAGCGACGGGCTATAATTCACCCCTCCACTTT. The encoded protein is CASSLATGYNSPLHF.

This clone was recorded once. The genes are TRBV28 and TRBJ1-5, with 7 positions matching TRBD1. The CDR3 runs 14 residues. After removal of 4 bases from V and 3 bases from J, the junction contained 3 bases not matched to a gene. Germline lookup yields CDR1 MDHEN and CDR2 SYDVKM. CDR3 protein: CASSSGQSNQPQHF. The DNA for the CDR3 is TGTGCCAGCAGTTCGGGACAGTCCAATCAGCCCCAGCATTTT.

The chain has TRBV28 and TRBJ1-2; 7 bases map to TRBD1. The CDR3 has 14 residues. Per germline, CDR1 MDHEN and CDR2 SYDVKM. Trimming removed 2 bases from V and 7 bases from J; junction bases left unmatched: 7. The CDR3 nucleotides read TGTGCCAGCAGTTTAGCGACAGGGATAGTTGGCTACACCTTC. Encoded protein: CASSLATGIVGYTF.

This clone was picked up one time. The CDR3 spells CASSLRQGYQETQYF. The CDR3 DNA follows: TGTGCCAGCAGCCTACGACAGGGCTACCAAGAGACCCAGTACTTC. V gene TRBV7-6 combines with J gene TRBJ2-5; 7 bases line up with TRBD1. The CDR3 totals 15 residues. The germline gives CDR1 SGHVS, CDR2 FNYEAQ. V lost 5 bases to trimming and J lost 0 bases; unmatched junction nucleotides: 6.

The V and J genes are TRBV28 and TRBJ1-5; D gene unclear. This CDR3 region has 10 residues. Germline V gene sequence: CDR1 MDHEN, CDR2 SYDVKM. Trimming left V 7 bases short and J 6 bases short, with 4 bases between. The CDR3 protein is CASNSQPQHF. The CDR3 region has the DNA TGTGCCAGCAATAGTCAGCCCCAGCATTTT. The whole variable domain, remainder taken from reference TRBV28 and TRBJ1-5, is DVKVTQSSRYLVKRTGEKVFLECVQDMDHENMFWYRQDPGLGLRLIYFSYDVKMKEKGDIPEGYSVSREKKERFSLILESASTNQTSMYLCASNSQPQHFGDGTRLSIL.

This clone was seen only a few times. The CDR3 DNA reads TGTGCCAGCAGTGACTTACCGACAGCTAGCACAGATACGCAGTATTTT. Protein: CASSDLPTASTDTQYF. The chain combines TRBV6-4 with TRBJ2-3, with a weak D call TRBD1 (5 bases). This CDR3 has 16 residues. V lost 1 base and J lost 0, with 11 bases in between. Germline CDR1 and CDR2: MRHNA and SNTAGT.

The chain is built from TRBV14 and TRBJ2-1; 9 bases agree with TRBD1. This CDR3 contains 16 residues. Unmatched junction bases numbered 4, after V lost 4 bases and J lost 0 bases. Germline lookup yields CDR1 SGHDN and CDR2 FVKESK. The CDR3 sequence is CASSRLTGGSYNEQFF. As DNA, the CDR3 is TGTGCCAGCAGCCGACTGACAGGGGGCTCCTACAATGAGCAGTTCTTC.

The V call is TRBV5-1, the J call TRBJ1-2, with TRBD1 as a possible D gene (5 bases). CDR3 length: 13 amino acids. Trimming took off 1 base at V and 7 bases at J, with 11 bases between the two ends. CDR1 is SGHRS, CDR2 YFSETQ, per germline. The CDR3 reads CASSLSREVGYTF. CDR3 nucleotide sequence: TGCGCCAGCAGCTTGAGCAGGGAGGTTGGCTACACCTTC.

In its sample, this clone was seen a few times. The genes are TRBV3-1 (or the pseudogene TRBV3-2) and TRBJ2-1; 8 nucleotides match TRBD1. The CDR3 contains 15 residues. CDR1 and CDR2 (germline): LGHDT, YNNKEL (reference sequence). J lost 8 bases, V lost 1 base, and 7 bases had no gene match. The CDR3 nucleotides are TGTGCCAGCAGCCAAGCCGGGCAGGGGGCGGATGAGCAGTTCTTC. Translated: CASSQAGQGADEQFF.

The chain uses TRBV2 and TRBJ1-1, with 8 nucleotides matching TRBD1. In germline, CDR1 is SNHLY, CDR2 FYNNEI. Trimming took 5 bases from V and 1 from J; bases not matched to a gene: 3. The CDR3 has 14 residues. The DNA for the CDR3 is TGTGCCAGCAGTAATACAGGGGGGAACACTGAAGCTTTCTTT. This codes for CASSNTGGNTEAFF.